This TCR beta chain is drawn from a study of Graves' ophthalmopathy and Graves' hyperthyroidism. Study-wide findings and caveats: A classifier, a 13-signature model, separated ophthalmopathy from stable hyperthyroidism with about 88% sensitivity and approximately 81% specificity.

Amplification targeted the TCR beta CDR3 regions, with RNA transcripts as the source material. First-round RT-PCR relied on HTBI primers, and a second-round multiplex PCR came next. Each CDR3 protein gets one entry after TCRdb re-called the multiplex PCR reads with MiXCR. The sample has hundreds of thousands of distinct CDR3 sequences, 35% to 50% seen once. The sample holds a few counts of this clonotype. Its specificity is not known. Among the exclusions were patients with other autoimmune diseases, uncontrolled infections, pregnancy or lactation. Orbital computed tomography, together with clinical symptoms, serum thyroxine, TRAb and thyroid ultrasound, was used for diagnosis. The clonotype comes from an adult man with Graves' ophthalmopathy. The material sequenced was peripheral blood.

The CDR3 sequence: CASSSASLGRQDTQYF. For the CDR3, the DNA is TGTGCCAGCAGCTCTGCCAGCTTGGGACGCCAAGATACGCAGTATTTT. The chain carries TRBV7-9 and TRBJ2-3; the D call may be TRBD1 or TRBD2 (5 bases each). Per germline, CDR1 SEHNR and CDR2 FQNEAQ (reference sequence). CDR3 length equals 16 residues. Trimming shortened V by 4 bases and J by 5 bases, and 19 bases separated the two germline ends.